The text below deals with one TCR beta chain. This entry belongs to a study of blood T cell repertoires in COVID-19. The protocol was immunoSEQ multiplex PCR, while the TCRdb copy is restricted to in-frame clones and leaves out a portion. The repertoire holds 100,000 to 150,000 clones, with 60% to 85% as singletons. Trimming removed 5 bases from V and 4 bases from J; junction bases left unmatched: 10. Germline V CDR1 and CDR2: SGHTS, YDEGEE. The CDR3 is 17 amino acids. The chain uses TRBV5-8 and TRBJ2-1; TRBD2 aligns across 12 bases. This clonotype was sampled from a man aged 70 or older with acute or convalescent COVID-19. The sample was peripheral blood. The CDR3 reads CASSLTTSGGPYNEQFF. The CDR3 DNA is TGTGCCAGCAGTCTGACAACTAGCGGGGGGCCATACAATGAGCAGTTCTTC.